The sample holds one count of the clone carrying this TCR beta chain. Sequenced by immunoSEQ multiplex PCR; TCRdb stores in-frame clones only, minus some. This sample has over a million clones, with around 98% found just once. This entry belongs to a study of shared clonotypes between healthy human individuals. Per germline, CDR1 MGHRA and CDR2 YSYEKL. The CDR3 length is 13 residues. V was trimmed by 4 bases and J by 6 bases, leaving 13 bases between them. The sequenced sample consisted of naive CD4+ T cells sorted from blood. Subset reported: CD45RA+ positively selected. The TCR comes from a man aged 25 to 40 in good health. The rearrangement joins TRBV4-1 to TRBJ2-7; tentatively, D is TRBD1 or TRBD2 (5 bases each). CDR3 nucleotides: TGCGCCAGCAGCCCATTCTCCGGGGCCGAGCAGTACTTC. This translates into CASSPFSGAEQYF.